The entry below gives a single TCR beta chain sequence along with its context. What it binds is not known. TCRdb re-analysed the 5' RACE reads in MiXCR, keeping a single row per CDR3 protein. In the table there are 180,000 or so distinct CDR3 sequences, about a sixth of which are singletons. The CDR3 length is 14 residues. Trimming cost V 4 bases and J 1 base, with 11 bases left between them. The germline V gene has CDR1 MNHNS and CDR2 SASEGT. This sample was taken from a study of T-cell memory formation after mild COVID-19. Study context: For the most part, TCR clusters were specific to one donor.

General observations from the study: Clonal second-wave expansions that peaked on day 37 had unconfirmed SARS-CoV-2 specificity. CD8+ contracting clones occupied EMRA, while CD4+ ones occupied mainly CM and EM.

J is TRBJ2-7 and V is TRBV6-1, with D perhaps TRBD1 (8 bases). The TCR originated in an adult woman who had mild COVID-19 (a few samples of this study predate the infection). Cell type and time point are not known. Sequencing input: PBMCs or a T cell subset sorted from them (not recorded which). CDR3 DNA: TGTGCCAGCAGTGCACAGGGGGGGTCCTACGAGCAGTACTTC. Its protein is CASSAQGGSYEQYF.